These 29 T cell receptor beta chains were sequenced from one sample in a study of cytomegalovirus exposure and HLA in healthy donors. 60 Vbeta and 13 Jbeta primers were used in PCR. TCRdb keeps only in-frame clones here, not all; method: immunoSEQ multiplex PCR. The repertoire consists of around 41,000 clones, with about half occurring once and the leading ten covering 6%. The sequenced material came from PBMCs. Every receptor here comes from a man aged 60 to 75 in good health and CMV-seronegative.

The chain combines TRBV6-4 with TRBJ2-7; 9 bases are a match to TRBD1. The CDR3 length is 14 residues. J lost 5 bases, V lost 4 bases, and 6 bases had no gene match. CDR1 is MRHNA and CDR2 is SNTAGT in the germline V gene. CDR3 bases: TGTGCCAGCAGTGGGGGACAGGGAGACGACGAGCAGTACTTC. Translating it yields CASSGGQGDDEQYF.

This chain joins TRBV6-6 and TRBJ2-5, with no clear D. There are 12 residues in the CDR3. Germline V lookup: CDR1 MNHNY, CDR2 SVGAGI (reference sequence). Deletions cut 2 bases from V and 5 bases from J, with 6 bases between. This CDR3 is CASSYGQETQYF. CDR3 in DNA: TGTGCCAGCAGTTACGGGCAGGAGACCCAGTACTTC.

The chain couples TRBV5-1 to TRBJ1-2; no clear D gene. This CDR3 comprises 14 residues. Germline-derived CDR1 and CDR2 are SGHRS and YFSETQ. The V gene lost 1 base and the J gene lost 2 bases, with 9 bases spanning the gap. The CDR3 sequence is CASSLLDTNYGYTF. Written as DNA, the CDR3 is TGCGCCAGCAGCTTGCTTGACACGAACTATGGCTACACCTTC. The complete variable domain, with remaining parts taken from reference TRBV5-1 and TRBJ1-2, reads KAGVTQTPRYLIKTRGQQVTLSCSPISGHRSVSWYQQTPGQGLQFLFEYFSETQRNKGNFPGRFSGRQFSNSRSEMNVSTLELGDSALYLCASSLLDTNYGYTFGSGTRLTVV.

There are a few counts of this clone. The chain links TRBV7-2 to TRBJ1-3; D may be TRBD1 (5 bases). Trimming removed 7 bases at V and 4 bases at J, with 17 bases between. Germline lookup yields CDR1 SGHTA and CDR2 FQGNSA. The CDR3 sequence is 15 residues long. The CDR3 DNA reads as TGTGCCAGCACTCAAACCCCCCAGGGAGGAAACACCATATATTTT. Amino acid sequence: CASTQTPQGGNTIYF.

The J gene is TRBJ2-7, the V gene TRBV7-2; 9 bases fit TRBD1. The V gene end was trimmed by 4 bases and the J gene end by 0 bases; junction bases not matched to a gene: 7. CDR3 length: 16 amino acids. Looked up from germline, CDR1 is SGHTA and CDR2 is FQGNSA. CDR3 protein: CASSSRGQGSSYEQYF. The CDR3 DNA follows: TGTGCCAGCAGCTCCCGGGGACAGGGAAGCTCCTACGAGCAGTACTTC.

The V and J genes are TRBV6-1 and TRBJ1-5, with D possibly TRBD1 on 5 matching bases. V was cut by 6 bases and J by 1 base, with 13 bases left in between. Germline CDR1 and CDR2: MNHNS and SASEGT. The CDR3 covers 15 residues. The CDR3, as DNA: TGTGCCAGCAGGCCCCGTGGGGCAAGCAATCAGCCCCAGCATTTT. Its protein product is CASRPRGASNQPQHF.

CDR3 amino acids: CASSEGGGANVLTF. The CDR3 DNA follows: TGTGCCAGCAGTGAAGGAGGGGGCGCCAACGTCCTGACTTTC. V usage is TRBV6-1 and J usage is TRBJ2-6, with 7 bases identical to TRBD1. Trimming at V came to 1 base and at J to 7 bases, leaving 1 base not matched to a gene. CDR3 length: 14 amino acids. Looked up from germline, CDR1 is MNHNS and CDR2 is SASEGT.

This clone was seen a handful of times. The chain has TRBV5-5 and TRBJ1-2, with TRBD1 matching 9 bases. From germline, CDR1 is SGHKS and CDR2 YYEKEE (reference sequence). This CDR3 region has 16 residues. V shed 4 bases and J 8 bases; nucleotides not matched to a gene: 15. CDR3 sequence: CASSIQALDRGIGYTF. DNA of the CDR3: TGTGCCAGCAGCATACAGGCCCTGGACAGGGGAATCGGCTACACCTTC.

This clone was counted only a few times. The chain employs TRBV7-2 and TRBJ1-5, with a possible D match to TRBD1 (6 bases). Germline-derived CDR1 and CDR2 are SGHTA and FQGNSA. The CDR3 extends over 16 amino acids. V lost 0 bases to trimming and J lost 5 bases, with 14 bases between them. CDR3 region: CASSLAGTRIYQPQHF. Here the CDR3 DNA reads TGTGCCAGCAGCTTAGCTGGGACAAGGATTTATCAGCCCCAGCATTTT.

V gene TRBV7-2 combines with J gene TRBJ1-5; 12 positions match TRBD1. The germline gives CDR1 SGHTA, CDR2 FQGNSA. V shed 5 bases and J 6 bases; nucleotides not matched to a gene: 8. There are 16 residues in the CDR3. This CDR3 is CASSQLGTGGLQPQHF. CDR3 coding DNA: TGTGCCAGCAGCCAGCTCGGGACAGGGGGCCTTCAGCCCCAGCATTTT.

The chain carries TRBV6-5 and TRBJ2-7, with TRBD2 identical over 9 bases. After removal of 5 bases from V and 7 bases from J, the junction contained 12 bases not matched to a gene. The length of the CDR3 is 15 residues. Germline CDR1 reads MNHEY; CDR2 reads SVGAGI. The CDR3 sequence: CASSPPIAGAWEQYF. CDR3 in DNA: TGTGCCAGCAGTCCGCCAATAGCGGGAGCCTGGGAGCAGTACTTC.

V and J are TRBV7-9 and TRBJ1-4, with a tentative D call TRBD1 (6 bases). There are 13 residues in the CDR3. Germline V gives CDR1 SEHNR, CDR2 FQNEAQ (reference sequence). Trimming pared 10 bases from V and 8 bases from J, leaving 17 bases between. The CDR3 loop is CATRGGAGEKLFF. As DNA, the CDR3 is TGTGCCACCCGTGGGGGGGCTGGGGAAAAACTGTTTTTT.

The gene calls are TRBV30 and TRBJ2-5, with TRBD1 matching over 7 bases. V dropped 3 bases and J dropped 3; count of bases not matched to a gene: 10. This CDR3 is built from 15 residues. Germline V lookup: CDR1 GTSNPN, CDR2 SVGIG (reference sequence). The CDR3: CAWSRDSSYEETQYF. CDR3 DNA sequence: TGTGCCTGGAGCCGGGACAGCTCCTATGAAGAGACCCAGTACTTC.

The chain recombines TRBV30 with TRBJ2-7; weak D call: TRBD1 (5 bases). V was pared by 0 bases and J by 0 bases, with 15 bases between. This CDR3 has 16 amino acids. Germline V gives CDR1 GTSNPN, CDR2 SVGIG (reference sequence). The CDR3 protein is CAWSVGIGQGSYEQYF. The CDR3 nucleotides are TGTGCCTGGAGTGTGGGGATCGGACAAGGCTCCTACGAGCAGTACTTC. Full variable domain (missing parts from reference TRBV30 and TRBJ2-7): SQTIHQWPATLVQPVGSPLSLECTVEGTSNPNLYWYRQAAGRGLQLLFYSVGIGQISSEVPQNLSASRPQDRQFILSSKKLLLSDSGFYLCAWSVGIGQGSYEQYFGPGTRLTVT.

This clone turned up a few times. The junction shows a germline mismatch at one end, possibly a read error. The rearrangement links TRBV14 to TRBJ1-1, with 7 bases that match TRBD1. This CDR3 contains 12 residues. The germline CDR1 and CDR2 sequences are SGHDN and FVKESK. The CDR3 nucleotides read TGTGCCAGCAGCCAGTCCTCGACAGGGCGAATCTTT. Protein sequence: CASSQSSTGRIF.

The chain links TRBV6-6 to TRBJ1-5; D gene uncertain. Trimming stripped 7 bases from V and 0 bases from J, with 13 bases between. The CDR3 sequence is 15 residues long. Germline V gene data show CDR1 as MNHNY and CDR2 as SVGAGI (reference sequence). CDR3 DNA sequence: TGTGCCAGCACCTCGGGAGGCAATAGCAATCAGCCCCAGCATTTT. This translates into CASTSGGNSNQPQHF.

This chain joins TRBV6-1 and TRBJ1-2; D is uncertain. With 1 base removed from V and 0 bases from J, the gap between germline ends came to 9 bases. This CDR3 spans 15 amino acids. CDR1 is MNHNS and CDR2 is SASEGT in the germline V gene. The CDR3 nucleotides read TGTGCCAGCAGTGAAGAGGCAGGCTCTAACTATGGCTACACCTTC. This encodes CASSEEAGSNYGYTF.

This clone was recorded a few times. The V call is TRBV29-1, the J call TRBJ2-5, with D hard to call. The CDR3 is 11 amino acids. CDR1 and CDR2 (germline): SQVTM, ANQGSEA. The V and J ends lost 6 bases and 5 bases respectively, with 10 bases between them. This chain's CDR3 is CSVDKTETQYF. DNA of the CDR3: TGCAGCGTAGACAAAACGGAGACCCAGTACTTC.

The gene calls are TRBV19 and TRBJ1-5; TRBD1 is a possible D gene (6 bases). There are 16 residues in the CDR3. Trimming took 5 bases from V and 6 from J, leaving 20 bases between them. Germline CDR1 is LNHDA and CDR2 is SQIVND (reference sequence). The DNA for the CDR3 is TGTGCCAGTAGTTCGATGTCCGGGACAAGAGGTCAGCCCCAGCATTTT. This codes for CASSSMSGTRGQPQHF.

The chain combines TRBV4-2 with TRBJ2-5, with TRBD1 identical over 7 bases. With 4 bases clipped from V and 3 bases from J, the junction kept 5 bases outside the gene matches. The CDR3 is 14 amino acids. Germline CDR1 and CDR2: LGHNA and YNFKEQ. CDR3 region: CASSLFRGKETQYF. Here the CDR3 DNA reads TGTGCCAGCAGCCTCTTCAGGGGGAAAGAGACCCAGTACTTC.

This rearrangement joins TRBV29-1 to TRBJ2-7; 9 bases align to TRBD2. The CDR3 spans 17 residues. Per the germline V gene, CDR1 is SQVTM and CDR2 is ANQGSEA. Trimming took 3 bases from V and 3 from J; bases not matched to a gene: 15. The CDR3 DNA sequence: TGCAGCGTTGATAGTGGGCCTAGCGGGATGGGAAGCTACGAGCAGTACTTC. Amino acids: CSVDSGPSGMGSYEQYF.

The rearrangement links TRBV30 to TRBJ1-1; D not certain. The CDR3 is 9 amino acids. From germline, CDR1 is GTSNPN and CDR2 SVGIG (reference sequence). V gave up 7 bases and J gave up 11 bases, with 11 bases separating them. Here the CDR3 DNA reads TGTGCCTTTCACCGAGGGGCTTTCTTT. Translating it yields CAFHRGAFF.

V usage is TRBV9 and J usage is TRBJ1-3; D might be TRBD1 (5 bases). Germline values: CDR1 SGDLS, CDR2 YYNGEE. The CDR3 extends over 15 amino acids. V gave up 0 bases and J gave up 4 bases, with 11 bases separating them. CDR3 sequence: CASSVDGRGGNTIYF. The DNA for the CDR3 is TGTGCCAGCAGCGTAGACGGGAGGGGCGGAAACACCATATATTTT.

This clone was seen a few times. The V gene is TRBV19, the J gene TRBJ1-5; D remains ambiguous. CDR1 is LNHDA, CDR2 SQIVND, per germline (reference sequence). Between the trimmed V and J ends, which lost 4 bases and 0 bases, there was a span of 13 bases. The CDR3 consists of 16 residues. DNA of the CDR3: TGTGCCAGTAGTAAAAACTCAGGTTTTAGCAATCAGCCCCAGCATTTT. Its protein product is CASSKNSGFSNQPQHF.

This chain links TRBV9 with TRBJ2-2, with D possibly being TRBD2 (6 bases). The length of the CDR3 is 15 residues. Deletions cut 4 bases from V and 6 bases from J, with 16 bases between. The germline CDR1 and CDR2 sequences are SGDLS and YYNGEE. Here the CDR3 reads CASSPRIADAGELFF. As DNA, the CDR3 is TGTGCCAGCAGCCCCCGAATAGCGGACGCCGGGGAGCTGTTTTTT.

A few counts support this clone. This chain connects TRBV18 to TRBJ2-1, with 9 bases aligning to TRBD2. The CDR3 sequence is 15 residues long. Looked up from germline, CDR1 is KGHSH and CDR2 is LQKENI. The V and J ends lost 3 bases and 4 bases, in that order; junction bases with no gene match: 4. The CDR3 loop reads CASSPSGSRYNEQFF. The CDR3 nucleotides read TGTGCCAGCTCACCTAGCGGGAGCCGTTACAATGAGCAGTTCTTC.

This clone was recorded a few times. This CDR3 is CASSGGLREGYQPQHF. The CDR3 DNA reads as TGTGCCAGCAGTGGGGGCCTCAGGGAAGGATATCAGCCCCAGCATTTT. V and J are TRBV6-1 and TRBJ1-5; D is perhaps TRBD1 (5 bases). CDR1 is MNHNS, CDR2 SASEGT, per germline. The ends were cut back, 4 bases at V and 5 bases at J, with 18 bases in the middle. The CDR3 length is 16 residues.

This chain connects TRBV9 to TRBJ1-1; no clear D gene. Germline loops: CDR1 SGDLS, CDR2 YYNGEE. Trimming took 4 bases from V and 0 from J, leaving 16 bases between them. This CDR3 region has 16 residues. The CDR3 DNA follows: TGTGCCAGCAGCCCTCGGGATGGCTCTATGAACACTGAAGCTTTCTTT. The encoded protein is CASSPRDGSMNTEAFF.

The genes are TRBV29-1 and TRBJ2-1; a possible D gene is TRBD1 (6 bases). Trimming pared 7 bases from V and 8 bases from J, leaving 27 bases between. CDR3 size: 16 residues. Germline V gene lookup returns CDR1 SQVTM and CDR2 ANQGSEA. CDR3 nucleotides: TGCAGCGCCACACCGACAGGCAAGATATCTGGCCATGAGCAGTTCTTC. Protein: CSATPTGKISGHEQFF.